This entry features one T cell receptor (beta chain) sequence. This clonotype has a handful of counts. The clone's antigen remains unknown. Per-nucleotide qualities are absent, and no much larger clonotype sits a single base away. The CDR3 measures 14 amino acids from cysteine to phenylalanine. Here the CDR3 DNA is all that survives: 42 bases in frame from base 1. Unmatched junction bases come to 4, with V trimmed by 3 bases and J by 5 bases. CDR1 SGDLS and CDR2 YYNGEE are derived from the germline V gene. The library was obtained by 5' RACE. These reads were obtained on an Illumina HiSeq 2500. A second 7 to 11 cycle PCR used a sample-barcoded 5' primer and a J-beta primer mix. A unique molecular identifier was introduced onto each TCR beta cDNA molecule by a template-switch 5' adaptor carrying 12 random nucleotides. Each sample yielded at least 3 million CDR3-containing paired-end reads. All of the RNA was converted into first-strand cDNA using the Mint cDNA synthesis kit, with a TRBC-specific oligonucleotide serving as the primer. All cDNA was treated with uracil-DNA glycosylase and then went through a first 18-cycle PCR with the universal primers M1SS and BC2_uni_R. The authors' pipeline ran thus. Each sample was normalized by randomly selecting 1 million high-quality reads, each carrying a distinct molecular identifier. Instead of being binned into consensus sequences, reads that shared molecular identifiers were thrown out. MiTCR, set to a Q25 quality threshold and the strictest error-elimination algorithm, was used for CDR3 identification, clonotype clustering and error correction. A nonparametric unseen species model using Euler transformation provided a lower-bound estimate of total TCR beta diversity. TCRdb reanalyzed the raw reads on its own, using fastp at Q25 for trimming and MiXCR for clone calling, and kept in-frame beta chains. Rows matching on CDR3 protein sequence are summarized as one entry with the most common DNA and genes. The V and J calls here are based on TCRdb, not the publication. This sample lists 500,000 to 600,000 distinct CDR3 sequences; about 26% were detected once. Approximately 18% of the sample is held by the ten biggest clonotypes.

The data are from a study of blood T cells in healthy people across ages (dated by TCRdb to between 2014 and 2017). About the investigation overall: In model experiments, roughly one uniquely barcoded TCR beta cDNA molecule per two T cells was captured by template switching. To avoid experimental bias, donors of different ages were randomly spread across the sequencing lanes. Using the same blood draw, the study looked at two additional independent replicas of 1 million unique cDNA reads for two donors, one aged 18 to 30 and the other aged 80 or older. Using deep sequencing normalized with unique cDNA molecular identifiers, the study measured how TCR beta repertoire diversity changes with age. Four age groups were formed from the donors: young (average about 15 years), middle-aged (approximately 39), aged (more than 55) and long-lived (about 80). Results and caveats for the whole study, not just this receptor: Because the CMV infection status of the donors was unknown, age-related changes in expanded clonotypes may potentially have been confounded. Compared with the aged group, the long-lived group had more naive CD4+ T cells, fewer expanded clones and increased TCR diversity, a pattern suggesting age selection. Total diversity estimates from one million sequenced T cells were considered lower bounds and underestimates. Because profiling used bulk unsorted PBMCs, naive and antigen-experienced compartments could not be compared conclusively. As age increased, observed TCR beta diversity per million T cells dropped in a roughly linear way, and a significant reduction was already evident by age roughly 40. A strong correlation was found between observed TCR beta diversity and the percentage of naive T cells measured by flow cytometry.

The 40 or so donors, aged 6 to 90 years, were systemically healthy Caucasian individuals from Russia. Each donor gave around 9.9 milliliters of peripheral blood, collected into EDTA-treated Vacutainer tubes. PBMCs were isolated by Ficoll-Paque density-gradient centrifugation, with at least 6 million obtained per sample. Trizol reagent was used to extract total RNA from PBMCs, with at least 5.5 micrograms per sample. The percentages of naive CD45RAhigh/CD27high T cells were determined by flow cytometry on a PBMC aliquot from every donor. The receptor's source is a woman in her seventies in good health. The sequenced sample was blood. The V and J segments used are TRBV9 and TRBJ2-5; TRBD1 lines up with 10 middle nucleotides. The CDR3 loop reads CASSAGQGWETQYF. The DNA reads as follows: TGTGCCAGCAGCGCGGGACAGGGGTGGGAGACCCAGTACTTC.